This TCR beta chain was observed in a study of shared clonotypes between healthy human individuals. Sequencing used immunoSEQ multiplex PCR; TCRdb keeps in-frame clones, though not all of them. The data show approximately 1,500,000 clones, roughly 95% seen once. The origin of this receptor is a man aged 30 to 39 in good health. The sample was naive CD4+ T cells sorted from blood. The sample's subset: CD45RA+ positively selected.

The CDR3 here is CASSLEAGYPYEQYF. The CDR3 DNA follows: TGTGCCAGCAGCTTAGAGGCGGGATACCCCTACGAGCAGTACTTC. V and J are TRBV7-8 and TRBJ2-7; a weak D match, TRBD2 (6 bases). Between the trimmed V and J ends, which lost 1 base and 2 bases, there was a span of 12 bases. This CDR3 region has 15 residues. From germline, CDR1 is SGHVS and CDR2 FQNEAQ. Using reference TRBV7-8 and TRBJ2-7 for the parts outside the CDR3, the full variable domain is GAGVSQSPRYKVAKRGQDVALRCDPISGHVSLFWYQQALGQGPEFLTYFQNEAQLDKSGLPSDRFFAERPEGSVSTLKIQRTQQEDSAVYLCASSLEAGYPYEQYFGPGTRLTVT.